The TCR beta chain described here comes from a study of T cells in Graves' hyperthyroidism and ophthalmopathy. General study points: Before onset, by a median of around 6.4 months, the model predicted ophthalmopathy.

From RNA transcripts, TCR beta CDR3 regions were amplified. HTBI primers were used for first-round RT-PCR of the TCR CDR3. In TCRdb, the multiplex PCR reads were re-called with MiXCR into one record per CDR3 protein. The sample consists of about 350,000 distinct CDR3 sequences, about a fifth of them appearing once. Concerning this clonotype: Its antigen remains unidentified.

Germline CDR1 reads DFQATT; CDR2 reads SNEGSKA (reference sequence). Losses at the gene ends were 0 bases for V and 1 base for J; bases not matched to a gene: 11. This CDR3 region has 19 residues. Sequences were obtained from blood. This clonotype was sampled from a woman younger than 30 with Graves' hyperthyroidism. V usage is TRBV20-1 and J usage is TRBJ2-5; TRBD2 aligns across 13 bases. The CDR3 sequence is CSARDPQGTSGEIQETQYF. CDR3 nucleotides: TGCAGTGCTAGAGATCCCCAAGGGACTAGCGGGGAAATCCAAGAGACCCAGTACTTC.